The present entry profiles one TCR beta chain with its context. Which antigen it targets is not known. One base away there is no much larger clone; base qualities are not given. Each collaborating institution followed its own protocols to collect whole blood in K2EDTA tubes. For TCRbeta analysis, collaborators shipped samples in one of three forms: frozen whole blood, isolated PBMCs, or DNA extracted from either of those sample types. This specimen comes from a study of blood T cell repertoires in COVID-19 (dated by TCRdb to about 2020). Context from the whole study: The collaborator samples originated in the United States, Italy and Spain and spanned the acute and convalescent phases of COVID-19. The material from the prospective study consisted of cDNA or gDNA derived from T cells, B-cell-depleted T cells, or PBMCs. Subjects who had been exposed to COVID-19, were actively infected with it, or had recovered from it provided the deeply sampled blood TCRbeta repertoires that made up the dataset. The repertoires were released in a freely available public database intended as a resource for research on the immune response to SARS-CoV-2. Samples were obtained from the ongoing ImmuneRACE study (first 160 participants) and from some 1,200 subjects provided by 6 global collaborators. A de-identified subject ID, COVID-19 status, age in years and sex were almost always included in the sample metadata. Where available, HLA class I and class II types were taken from metadata supplied by the sample provider and were not determined by assay-based typing.

Relative to germline, V is 0 bases shorter and J is 0 bases shorter, with 12 bases between their ends. CDR3 length: 17 amino acids, cysteine to phenylalanine. The CDR3 DNA has 51 bases and is translated from base 1. CDR1 and CDR2, looked up from the germline V gene, are SGHRS and YFSETQ. On the study overall, not on this receptor specifically: Clinical and demographic metadata were provided uncurated, with the amount varying by source and participant.

The immunoSEQ Assay, a bias-controlled multiplex PCR, was used to amplify TCRbeta CDR3 regions from genomic DNA. The authors' pipeline ran thus. Within the assay, amplification of reference gene primers was used to estimate how many nucleated cells each sample contained. To quantify the absolute abundance of each unique TCRbeta CDR3 rearrangement, sequence reads were collapsed and filtered. For each sample, productive Simpson clonality was calculated as the square root of Simpson's diversity index over productive rearrangements. What TCRdb holds here is the immuneACCESS table cut down to in-frame rearrangements. Part of the clones is not present; checked against another copy, under half of the missing clones reflect an unresolved V gene, and the others are unexplained. V and J calls and clone size are those listed in that table; D and trimming were worked out from the DNA. The sample includes about 160,000 clones, with 75% to 90% observed a single time. Jointly, the top ten make up about 5.7% of the sample.

This TCR was sampled from an elderly man with acute or convalescent COVID-19. Material for sequencing was peripheral blood. The chain joins TRBV5-1 to TRBJ2-2; the D gene identity is not certain. CDR3 reads: CASSLVSPRSNTGELFF. Here is the DNA: TGCGCCAGCAGCTTGGTCTCCCCCAGGTCGAACACCGGGGAGCTGTTTTTT.